These 15 T cell receptor beta chains came from one sample sequenced in a study of shared clonotypes between healthy human individuals. Assay: immunoSEQ multiplex PCR; the TCRdb copy retains only in-frame clones and omits some. The sample comprises about 1.1 million clones, about 84% of which are singletons, and 0.6% to 0.7% rests with the top ten. Sequenced input: memory CD4+ T cells from PBMCs. Subset reported: CD45RA-negative fraction. The receptor set was obtained from a man between 18 and 35 years old in good health. Some clones in this sample may be carry-over from other donors' samples.

The gene calls are TRBV18 and TRBJ2-3, with D unresolved. This CDR3 spans 15 amino acids. The germline gives CDR1 KGHSH, CDR2 LQKENI. Trimming removed 0 bases at V and 2 bases at J, with 9 bases between. CDR3 protein: CASSPPGTPTDTQYF. The DNA of the CDR3 is TGTGCCAGCTCACCACCGGGTACCCCCACAGATACGCAGTATTTT.

The V gene is TRBV7-3, the J gene TRBJ2-3, with 11 positions matching TRBD2. Germline V CDR1 and CDR2: SGHTA, FQGTGA. The V segment lost 5 bases and the J segment 3 bases; nucleotides outside the gene matches: 7. The CDR3 is 16 residues long. The CDR3: CASSRSGLAGTDTQYF. In nucleotides, the CDR3 is TGTGCCAGCAGCCGATCAGGACTAGCGGGTACAGATACGCAGTATTTT.

The table lists this clone with many counts. The identical CDR3 is also encoded by other nucleotide sequences in the sample. The rearrangement uses TRBV9 and TRBJ2-4; D ambiguous. Trimming shortened V by 0 bases and J by 0 bases, and 4 bases separated the two germline ends. CDR1 SGDLS and CDR2 YYNGEE come from the germline V gene. CDR3 length equals 14 residues. CDR3: CASSVGVAKNIQYF. For the CDR3, the DNA is TGTGCCAGCAGCGTAGGAGTAGCCAAAAACATTCAGTACTTC.

The chain uses TRBV6-1 and TRBJ1-3, with TRBD1 identical over 8 bases. The CDR3 has 14 amino acids. V lost 6 bases and J lost 2; bases outside the gene matches: 3. The germline V gene encodes CDR1 MNHNS and CDR2 SASEGT. The CDR3 coding sequence is TGTGCCAGCAGCATACAGGGGGCTGGAAACACCATATATTTT. It yields the protein CASSIQGAGNTIYF.

This clone was picked up one time. This chain uses TRBV7-8 with TRBJ2-5; D remains ambiguous. The CDR3 consists of 13 residues. Germline CDR1 SGHVS, CDR2 FQNEAQ. The V and J ends lost 3 bases and 5 bases respectively, with 10 bases between them. In DNA form, the CDR3 reads TGTGCCAGCAGCTTCAACCGCCGGGAGACCCAGTACTTC. This encodes CASSFNRRETQYF. Looking up the rest from reference TRBV7-8 and TRBJ2-5 gives the full variable domain: GAGVSQSPRYKVAKRGQDVALRCDPISGHVSLFWYQQALGQGPEFLTYFQNEAQLDKSGLPSDRFFAERPEGSVSTLKIQRTQQEDSAVYLCASSFNRRETQYFGPGTRLLVL.

The CDR3 bases are TGCGCCAGCAGCCCCGCAGGGCTCCAAGAGACCCAGTACTTC. Translation: CASSPAGLQETQYF. The chain employs TRBV5-1 and TRBJ2-5; possible D gene TRBD1, 5 bases. V lost 4 bases and J lost 1, with 11 bases in between. Germline V gene data show CDR1 as SGHRS and CDR2 as YFSETQ. The CDR3 is made up of 14 amino acids.

This clone was recorded many times. V gene TRBV9 combines with J gene TRBJ1-1; D unresolved. This CDR3 is 15 amino acids long. V was pared by 1 base and J by 1 base, with 11 bases between. The V gene's germline CDR1 is SGDLS and CDR2 YYNGEE. CDR3 amino acids: CASSVLRDGNTEAFF. The CDR3 nucleotides read TGTGCCAGCAGCGTACTCCGAGACGGGAACACTGAAGCTTTCTTT.

V and J are TRBV7-2 and TRBJ2-3; D ambiguous. CDR1 is SGHTA, CDR2 FQGNSA, per germline. V gave up 5 bases and J gave up 6 bases, with 12 bases separating them. The CDR3 length is 13 residues. The CDR3 here is CASSPSFLDTQYF. Here the CDR3 DNA reads TGTGCCAGCAGCCCCTCGTTCTTGGATACGCAGTATTTT.

As for this clone: Other DNA sequences in the sample encode the same CDR3. The gene calls are TRBV28 and TRBJ2-3; 12 bases are a match to TRBD2. Trimming took 4 bases from V and 1 from J; bases not matched to a gene: 0. The CDR3 is made up of 15 amino acids. Looked up from germline, CDR1 is MDHEN and CDR2 is SYDVKM. CDR3 region: CASSSSGRGTDTQYF. DNA of the CDR3: TGTGCCAGCAGTTCTAGCGGGAGGGGCACAGATACGCAGTATTTT.

This chain links TRBV9 with TRBJ1-2, with TRBD1 as a possible D gene (6 bases). Trimming took 0 bases from V and 7 from J, leaving 13 bases between them. Germline CDR1 reads SGDLS; CDR2 reads YYNGEE. This CDR3 region has 14 residues. As DNA, the CDR3 is TGTGCCAGCAGCGTAGGAGACAGGCTTCGTGGCTACACCTTC. This encodes CASSVGDRLRGYTF.

This clone was observed a few times. This rearrangement joins TRBV10-3 to TRBJ2-1; 10 nucleotides line up with TRBD1. J lost 5 bases, V lost 6 bases, and 10 bases had no gene match. Germline-derived CDR1 and CDR2 are ENHRY and SYGVKD. The CDR3 spans 16 residues. This CDR3 reads CAISARAGQGNNEQFF. DNA of the CDR3: TGTGCCATCAGCGCTAGGGCGGGACAGGGGAACAATGAGCAGTTCTTC.

The V gene is TRBV11-3, the J gene TRBJ2-1; D unclear. The germline V gene has CDR1 SGHNT and CDR2 YENEEA. The CDR3 covers 12 residues. V shed 2 bases and J shed 6 bases, with 5 bases lying between them. In nucleotides, the CDR3 is TGTGCCAGCAGCTTAAATAGCAATGAGCAGTTCTTC. Translating gives CASSLNSNEQFF.

The chain couples TRBV6-6 to TRBJ1-3, with TRBD1 as a possible D gene (5 bases). This CDR3 has 16 amino acids. Trimming took off 2 bases at V and 3 bases at J, with 14 bases between the two ends. Germline-derived CDR1 and CDR2 are MNHNY and SVGAGI (reference sequence). The CDR3 DNA follows: TGTGCCAGCAGTTACACCGGGACCGTTGATGGAAACACCATATATTTT. It specifies CASSYTGTVDGNTIYF.

The chain carries TRBV27 and TRBJ1-5, with 7 bases fitting TRBD1. The CDR3 loop spans 15 amino acids. CDR1 is MNHEY and CDR2 is SMNVEV in the germline V gene (reference sequence). The ends lost 6 bases at V and 1 base at J; junction bases unmatched: 6. CDR3 sequence (DNA): TGTGCCAGCAGAGATACACAGGGGAGCAATCAGCCCCAGCATTTT. Translation gives CASRDTQGSNQPQHF.

The chain uses TRBV10-3 and TRBJ2-7, with 11 bases identical to TRBD1. V trimming: 6 bases; J trimming: 4 bases; junction bases outside the gene matches: 5. In germline, CDR1 is ENHRY, CDR2 SYGVKD. The CDR3 spans 14 residues. The CDR3 spells CAISEGQGVYEQYF. CDR3 nucleotide sequence: TGTGCCATCAGCGAGGGACAGGGGGTTTACGAGCAGTACTTC.